The source of this T cell receptor (beta chain) is a study of blood T cells in healthy people across ages. Study-level background: Template switching recovered approximately one barcoded beta molecule for every two T cells. General observations from the study: Measured against age, TCR beta diversity per million T cells decreased in a roughly linear manner.

This clonotype was recorded only once. No antigen is known for it. The length of the CDR3 is 14 residues. Germline values: CDR1 SEHNR, CDR2 FQNEAQ (reference sequence). V was clipped by 1 base and J by 7 bases, with 13 bases between them. A J-beta primer mix and a sample-barcoded 5' primer were used in a second PCR of about 6 to 12 cycles. Each TCR beta cDNA got a 12-nucleotide random molecular identifier. Every sample produced at least 3 million CDR3-containing paired-end reads. TCRdb analysed the 5' RACE reads with MiXCR anew, one entry per CDR3 protein. The table has under 750,000 distinct CDR3 sequences, 40% to 55% seen once.

The sequencing sample was made of blood. The TCR originated in a man of 80 years or more in good health. The V and J genes are TRBV7-9 and TRBJ2-5; a possible D gene is TRBD1 (6 bases). CDR3 in amino acids: CASSLGTAKATQYF. CDR3 in DNA: TGTGCCAGCAGCTTAGGGACAGCTAAAGCGACCCAGTACTTC.